The 7 T cell receptor beta chains in this list originate from one sample, sequenced in a study of shared clonotypes between healthy human individuals. Naive CD8 cells lacked CD45RO and underwent positive selection for CCR7, leaving out terminally differentiated effector memory CD45RA+ cells. Here immunoSEQ multiplex PCR was the method, and the copy in TCRdb shows in-frame clones only, minus some. Among approximately 2,000,000 clones listed, roughly 95% were seen once. The sequenced sample was naive CD8+ T cells from PBMCs. These receptors were collected from a man aged 18 to 30 in good health. Some clones in this sample may be carry-over from other donors' samples.

The chain recombines TRBV7-9 with TRBJ1-4, with a tentative D call TRBD1 (6 bases). Germline-derived CDR1 and CDR2 are SEHNR and FQNEAQ (reference sequence). The CDR3 covers 19 residues. Trimming left V 5 bases short and J 0 bases short, with 22 bases between. The chain's CDR3 is CASSPRKGGRQATNEKLFF. In DNA, the CDR3 is TGTGCCAGCAGCCCCCGTAAGGGGGGTAGGCAAGCAACTAATGAAAAACTGTTTTTT.

This sequence joins TRBV28 and TRBJ1-1; no clear D gene. This CDR3 is 15 amino acids long. V lost 2 bases and J lost 4, with 14 bases in between. CDR1 is MDHEN and CDR2 is SYDVKM in the germline V gene. The CDR3 nucleotides are TGTGCCAGCAGTTTACCTACGACTGCGGGCACTGAAGCTTTCTTT. Translation gives CASSLPTTAGTEAFF.

Comment on this clone: The same CDR3 arises from other DNA sequences in this sample as well. The chain combines TRBV7-9 with TRBJ2-7, with TRBD2 as a possible D gene (6 bases). The CDR3 totals 12 residues. The germline V and J ends were trimmed by 6 bases and 4 bases, with 10 bases remaining between them. Germline V lookup: CDR1 SEHNR, CDR2 FQNEAQ (reference sequence). The CDR3 sequence is CASRSGGYEQYF. The CDR3, as DNA: TGTGCCAGCAGATCCGGGGGATACGAGCAGTACTTC.

This clone was counted only a few times. This chain uses TRBV7-9 with TRBJ1-2, with no clear D. This CDR3 contains 13 residues. Germline V gives CDR1 SEHNR, CDR2 FQNEAQ (reference sequence). V lost 2 bases and J lost 8, with 12 bases in between. The CDR3 DNA is TGTGCCAGCAGCTTATCCCGGGGTGGAGGCTACACCTTC. Protein sequence: CASSLSRGGGYTF.

J is TRBJ2-1 and V is TRBV7-9, with D tentatively TRBD1 or TRBD2 (6 bases each). Germline CDR1 and CDR2: SEHNR and FQNEAQ (reference sequence). The CDR3 has 14 amino acids. Trimming removed 3 bases from V and 10 bases from J, with 16 bases in between. CDR3 coding DNA: TGTGCCAGCAGCTTGTTGTTAGGGGGGTCGGAGCAGTTCTTC. It specifies CASSLLLGGSEQFF.

The chain is built from TRBV7-9 and TRBJ2-2, with 9 bases matching TRBD1. The germline CDR1 and CDR2 sequences are SEHNR and FQNEAQ (reference sequence). The CDR3 contains 16 residues. The ends lost 0 bases at V and 5 bases at J; junction bases unmatched: 4. This chain's CDR3 is CASSLAGQGLTGELFF. CDR3 sequence (DNA): TGTGCCAGCAGCTTAGCGGGACAGGGATTAACCGGGGAGCTGTTTTTT.

The chain joins TRBV11-1 to TRBJ1-1; D is unclear. The germline gives CDR1 SGHAT, CDR2 FQDESV (reference sequence). The CDR3 covers 13 residues. V was trimmed by 10 bases and J by 1 base, leaving 13 bases between them. CDR3 protein: CATSSRENTEAFF. The CDR3 coding sequence is TGTGCCACGTCCTCAAGGGAGAACACTGAAGCTTTCTTT.